This TCR beta chain was captured by sequencing in a study of blood T cell repertoires in COVID-19. One Seattle source followed patients from active infection through their disease course. The CDR3 totals 14 residues. Germline-derived CDR1 and CDR2 are MNHEY and SVGAGI. Trimming at V came to 0 bases and at J to 4 bases, leaving 0 bases not matched to a gene. Here immunoSEQ multiplex PCR was the method, and the copy in TCRdb shows in-frame clones only, minus some. The sample comprises around 220,000 clones, approximately 80% of which are singletons, and about 7.8% rests with the top ten. This clonotype originated in a woman aged 80 or over with COVID-19, enrolled during active disease. The material sequenced was peripheral blood. V usage is TRBV6-5 and J usage is TRBJ1-2; TRBD1 agrees at 9 bases. Here the CDR3 DNA reads TGTGCCAGCAGTTACTCGACAGGGGGCTATGGCTACACCTTC. Its protein product is CASSYSTGGYGYTF.